This T cell receptor beta chain was sequenced for a study of blood T cells in healthy people across ages. Notes on this clonotype: Antigen specificity is unknown.

Using a J-beta primer mix together with a sample-barcoded 5' primer, a second PCR was run for about 6 to 11 cycles. Every individual sample yielded 3 million or more paired-end reads (each containing CDR3). Each CDR3 protein gets one entry after TCRdb re-called the 5' RACE reads with MiXCR. The repertoire has about 1.8 million distinct CDR3 sequences, roughly 52% of them found once; the top ten carry approximately 2.1%. The study, taken as a whole, reports: It was the long-lived donors that had more naive CD4+ cells and higher diversity than aged donors. Total diversity from one million sequenced T cells was likely underestimated.

Researchers report isolating at least 7 million PBMCs per sample. CDR3 length: 16 residues. V shed 2 bases and J shed 2 bases, with 15 bases lying between them. The germline gives CDR1 LNHNV, CDR2 YYDKDF (reference sequence). The V call is TRBV15, the J call TRBJ1-2; D might be TRBD1 (5 bases). The receptor comes from a middle-aged woman in good health. The sample taken for sequencing was blood. The CDR3 region has the DNA TGTGCCACCAGCAGACCGTTGGGGCAGGAGAACTATGGCTACACCTTC. It translates to CATSRPLGQENYGYTF.